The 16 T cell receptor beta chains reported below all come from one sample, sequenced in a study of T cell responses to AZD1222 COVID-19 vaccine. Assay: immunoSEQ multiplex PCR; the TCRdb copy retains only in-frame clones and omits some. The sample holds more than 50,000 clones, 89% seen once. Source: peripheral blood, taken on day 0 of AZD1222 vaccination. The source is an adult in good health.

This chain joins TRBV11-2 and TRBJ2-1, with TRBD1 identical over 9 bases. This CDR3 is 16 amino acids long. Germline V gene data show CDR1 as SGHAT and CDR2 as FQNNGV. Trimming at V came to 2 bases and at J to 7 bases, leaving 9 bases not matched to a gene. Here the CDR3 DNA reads TGTGCCAGCAGCTTATTTCCTCGACAGGGGGGAAATGAGCAGTTCTTC. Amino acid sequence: CASSLFPRQGGNEQFF.

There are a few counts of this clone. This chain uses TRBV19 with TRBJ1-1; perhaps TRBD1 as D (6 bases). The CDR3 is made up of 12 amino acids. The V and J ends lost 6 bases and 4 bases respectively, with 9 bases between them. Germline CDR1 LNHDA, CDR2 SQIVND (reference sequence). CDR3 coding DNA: TGTGCCAGTAGCGGGGGCGTCACTGAAGCTTTCTTT. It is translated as CASSGGVTEAFF.

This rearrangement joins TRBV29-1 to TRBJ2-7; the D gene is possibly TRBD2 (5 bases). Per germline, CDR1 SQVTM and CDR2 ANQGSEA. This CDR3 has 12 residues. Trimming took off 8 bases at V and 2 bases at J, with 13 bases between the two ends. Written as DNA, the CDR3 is TGCAGCACTCGGACTGGTCCCTACGAGCAGTACTTC. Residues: CSTRTGPYEQYF.

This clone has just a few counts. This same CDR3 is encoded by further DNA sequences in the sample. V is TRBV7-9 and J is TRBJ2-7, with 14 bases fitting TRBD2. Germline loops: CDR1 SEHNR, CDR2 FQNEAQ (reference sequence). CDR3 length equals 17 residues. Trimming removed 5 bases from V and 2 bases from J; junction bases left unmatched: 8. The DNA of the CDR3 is TGTGCCAGCAGCCTCGGACTAGCGGGAGGACGGACCTACGAGCAGTACTTC. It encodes CASSLGLAGGRTYEQYF.

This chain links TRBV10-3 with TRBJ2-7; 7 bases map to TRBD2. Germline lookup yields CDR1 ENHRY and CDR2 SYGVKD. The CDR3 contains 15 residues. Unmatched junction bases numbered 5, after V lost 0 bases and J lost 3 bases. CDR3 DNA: TGTGCCATCAGTGAGTCTGGCGGGGGTAACTACGAGCAGTACTTC. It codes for CAISESGGGNYEQYF.

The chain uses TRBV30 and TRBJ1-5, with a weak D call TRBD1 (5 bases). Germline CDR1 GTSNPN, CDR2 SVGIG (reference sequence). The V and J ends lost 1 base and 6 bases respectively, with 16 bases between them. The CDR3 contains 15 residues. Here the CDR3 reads CAWSGGGGGGQPQHF. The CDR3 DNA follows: TGTGCCTGGAGTGGCGGTGGGGGGGGAGGTCAGCCCCAGCATTTT.

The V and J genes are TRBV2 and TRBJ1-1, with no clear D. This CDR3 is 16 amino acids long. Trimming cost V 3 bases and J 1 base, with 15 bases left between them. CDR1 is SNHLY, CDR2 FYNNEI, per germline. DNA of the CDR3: TGTGCCAGCAGTGAGAGGAGTGGGGTTACGAACACTGAAGCTTTCTTT. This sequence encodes CASSERSGVTNTEAFF. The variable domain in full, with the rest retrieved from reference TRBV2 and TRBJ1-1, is EPEVTQTPSHQVTQMGQEVILRCVPISNHLYFYWYRQILGQKVEFLVSFYNNEISEKSEIFDDQFSVERPDGSNFTLKIRSTKLEDSAMYFCASSERSGVTNTEAFFGQGTRLTVV.

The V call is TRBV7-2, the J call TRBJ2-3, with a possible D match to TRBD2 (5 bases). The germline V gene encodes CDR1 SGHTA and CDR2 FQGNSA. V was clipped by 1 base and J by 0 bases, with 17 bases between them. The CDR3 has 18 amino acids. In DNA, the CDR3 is TGTGCCAGCAGCTTAGTTACGTGGCGGGCCGCTAGCACAGATACGCAGTATTTT. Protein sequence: CASSLVTWRAASTDTQYF.

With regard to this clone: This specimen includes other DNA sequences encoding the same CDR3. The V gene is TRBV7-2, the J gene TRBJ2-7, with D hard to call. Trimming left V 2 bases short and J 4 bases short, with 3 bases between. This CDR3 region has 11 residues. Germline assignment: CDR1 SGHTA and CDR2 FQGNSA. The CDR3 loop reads CASSLRYEQYF. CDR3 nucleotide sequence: TGTGCCAGCAGCTTAAGGTACGAGCAGTACTTC.

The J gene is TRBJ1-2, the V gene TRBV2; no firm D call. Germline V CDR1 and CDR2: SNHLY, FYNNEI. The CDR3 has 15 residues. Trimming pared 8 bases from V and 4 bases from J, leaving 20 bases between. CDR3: CASSIGEGSRYGYTF. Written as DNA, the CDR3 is TGTGCCAGCTCCATAGGAGAGGGATCTCGCTATGGCTACACCTTC.

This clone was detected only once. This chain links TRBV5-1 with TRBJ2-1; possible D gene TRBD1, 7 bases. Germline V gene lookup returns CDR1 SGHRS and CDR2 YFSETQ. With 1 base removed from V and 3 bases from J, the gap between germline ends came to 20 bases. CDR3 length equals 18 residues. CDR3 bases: TGCGCCAGCAGCTTGTTTGGAGGGGGGACAGCCAACTACAATGAGCAGTTCTTC. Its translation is CASSLFGGGTANYNEQFF. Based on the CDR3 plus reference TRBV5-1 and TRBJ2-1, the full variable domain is KAGVTQTPRYLIKTRGQQVTLSCSPISGHRSVSWYQQTPGQGLQFLFEYFSETQRNKGNFPGRFSGRQFSNSRSEMNVSTLELGDSALYLCASSLFGGGTANYNEQFFGPGTRLTVL.

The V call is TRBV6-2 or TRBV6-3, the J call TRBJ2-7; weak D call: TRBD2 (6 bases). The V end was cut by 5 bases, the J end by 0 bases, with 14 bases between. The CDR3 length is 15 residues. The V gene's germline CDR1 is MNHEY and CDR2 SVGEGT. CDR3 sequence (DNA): TGTGCCAGCAGTCCCTTCGCGGGAATCTCCTACGAGCAGTACTTC. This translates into CASSPFAGISYEQYF.

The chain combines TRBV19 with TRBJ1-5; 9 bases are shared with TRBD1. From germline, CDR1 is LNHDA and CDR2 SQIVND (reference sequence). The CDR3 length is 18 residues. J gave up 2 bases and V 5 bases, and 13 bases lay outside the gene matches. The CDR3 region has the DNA TGTGCCAGTAGTTCGCCGGGACAGGGCGCGGGGGGCAATCAGCCCCAGCATTTT. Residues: CASSSPGQGAGGNQPQHF.

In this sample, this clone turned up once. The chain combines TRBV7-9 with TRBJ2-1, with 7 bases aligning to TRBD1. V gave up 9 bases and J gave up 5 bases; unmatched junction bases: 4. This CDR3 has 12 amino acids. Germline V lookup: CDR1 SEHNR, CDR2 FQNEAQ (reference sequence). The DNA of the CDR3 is TGTGCCAGTCAGGGGGTCCACAATGAGCAGTTCTTC. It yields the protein CASQGVHNEQFF.

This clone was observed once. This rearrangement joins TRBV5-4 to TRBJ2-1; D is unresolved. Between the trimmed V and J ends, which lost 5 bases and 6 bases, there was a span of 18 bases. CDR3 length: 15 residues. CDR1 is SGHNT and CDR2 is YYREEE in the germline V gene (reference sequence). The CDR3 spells CASRKDPPVTNEQFF. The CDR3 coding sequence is TGTGCCAGCAGGAAAGACCCCCCGGTCACCAATGAGCAGTTCTTC.

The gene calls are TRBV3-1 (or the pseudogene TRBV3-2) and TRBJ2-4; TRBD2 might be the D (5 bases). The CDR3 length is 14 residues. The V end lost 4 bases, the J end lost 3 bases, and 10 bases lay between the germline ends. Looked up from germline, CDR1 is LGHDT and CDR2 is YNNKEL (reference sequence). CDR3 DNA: TGTGCCAGCAGCCCCGGCCGGGACAAAAACATTCAGTACTTC. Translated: CASSPGRDKNIQYF.